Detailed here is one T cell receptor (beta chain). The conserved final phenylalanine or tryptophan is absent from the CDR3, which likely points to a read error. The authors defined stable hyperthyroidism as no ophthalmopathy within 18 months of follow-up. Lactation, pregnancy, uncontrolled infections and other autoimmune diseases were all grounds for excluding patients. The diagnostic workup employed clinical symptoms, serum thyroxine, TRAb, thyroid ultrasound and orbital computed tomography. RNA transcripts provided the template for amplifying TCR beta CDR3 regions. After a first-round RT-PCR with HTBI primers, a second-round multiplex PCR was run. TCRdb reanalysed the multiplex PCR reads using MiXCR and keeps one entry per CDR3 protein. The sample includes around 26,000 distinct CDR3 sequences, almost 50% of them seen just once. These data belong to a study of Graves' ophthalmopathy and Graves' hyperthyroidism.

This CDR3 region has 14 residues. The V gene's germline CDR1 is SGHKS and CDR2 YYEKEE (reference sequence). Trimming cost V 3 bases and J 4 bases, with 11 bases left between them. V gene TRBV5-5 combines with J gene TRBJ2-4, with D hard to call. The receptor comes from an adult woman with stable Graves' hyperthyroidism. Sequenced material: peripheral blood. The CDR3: CASSSRSIKNIQYI. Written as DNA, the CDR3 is TGTGCCAGCAGCTCCAGGAGCATTAAAAACATTCAGTACATC.